This T cell receptor beta chain was identified during a study of blood T cell repertoires in COVID-19. Study information: Sites in the United States, Italy and Spain provided acute and convalescent COVID-19 samples.

Per the original data handling: Amplification of reference gene primers was used by the study to estimate nucleated cell counts. Libraries were prepared by immunoSEQ multiplex PCR; TCRdb keeps only in-frame clonotypes and omits some of them. The D gene and trimming were derived from the DNA, and the V and J assignments and clone size from that table. The table includes 200,000 to 250,000 clones, about four fifths detected once. Participant reports of clinical history set cohort assignment. The CDR3 runs to 15 residues. CDR1 MNHEY and CDR2 SVGEGT come from the germline V gene. J was trimmed by 4 bases and V by 2 bases; bases with no gene match: 5.

What was sequenced was PBMCs or T cells enriched from blood (not recorded which). J is TRBJ1-5 and V is TRBV6-2 or TRBV6-3; TRBD1 matches 7 bases. This TCR came from a woman aged 55-75 years who had recovered from COVID-19. The CDR3 bases are TGTGCCAGCAGTTACGAAGGGGGCGCAAATCAGCCCCAGCATTTT. As protein: CASSYEGGANQPQHF.